This T cell receptor beta chain was identified during a study of cytomegalovirus exposure and HLA in healthy donors. The study ran its PCR with 60 Vbeta and 13 Jbeta primers. Produced via immunoSEQ multiplex PCR; TCRdb's table is partial and in-frame only. Of some 110,000 clones in the sample, approximately 70% were seen once. The sequencing input was PBMCs. This TCR came from a woman aged 40 to 50 in good health and CMV-seropositive.

CDR3 DNA: TGTGCCAGCAGCTTAACAGCGAACACCGGGGAGCTGTTTTTT. The encoded protein is CASSLTANTGELFF. V usage is TRBV7-2 and J usage is TRBJ2-2; no firm D call. V lost 2 bases and J 0 bases, leaving 4 bases between the germline ends. The CDR3 is made up of 14 amino acids. CDR1 SGHTA and CDR2 FQGNSA come from the germline V gene.